These 2 T cell receptor beta chains share one sample of origin, sequenced in a study of cytomegalovirus exposure and HLA in healthy donors (dated by TCRdb to about 2017). Libraries were made using the immunoSEQ multiplex PCR assay. For the multiplex PCR, a mixture combining 60 forward primers for TCR Vbeta segments and 13 reverse primers for TCR Jbeta segments was used. In its TCRdb copy, this immuneACCESS table keeps in-frame sequences only and misses some clones. Where compared with another copy, unresolved V genes explain less than half of these, and the others have no known cause. The sample table on file contains 130,000 or so clones. The top ten clonotypes cover around 1.5% of the sample. The sample was PBMCs. The receptor source for this set is a woman between 35 and 50 years old in good health and CMV-seronegative.

The chain couples TRBV4-1 to TRBJ1-5; tentative D call: TRBD1 (5 bases). The CDR3 loop spans 14 amino acids. Germline CDR1 is MGHRA and CDR2 is YSYEKL. Trimming stripped 3 bases from V and 4 bases from J, with 10 bases between. This CDR3 is CASSQGPLNQPQHF. CDR3 bases: TGCGCCAGCAGCCAGGGGCCTCTTAATCAGCCCCAGCATTTT.

This sequence joins TRBV28 and TRBJ1-6; possible D gene TRBD1, 5 bases. The CDR3 extends over 15 amino acids. Germline V gene lookup returns CDR1 MDHEN and CDR2 SYDVKM. Trimming took off 3 bases at V and 7 bases at J, with 13 bases between the two ends. The CDR3 coding sequence is TGTGCCAGCAGTTTTCAGGCGGGGGAAAATTCACCCCTCCACTTT. As protein: CASSFQAGENSPLHF. Filled out from reference TRBV28 and TRBJ1-6, the complete variable domain reads DVKVTQSSRYLVKRTGEKVFLECVQDMDHENMFWYRQDPGLGLRLIYFSYDVKMKEKGDIPEGYSVSREKKERFSLILESASTNQTSMYLCASSFQAGENSPLHFGNGTRLTVT.